Below are 10 T cell receptor beta chains sequenced from a single sample in a study of T cell repertoires in cytomegalovirus infection (dated 2019 in TCRdb). What these receptors recognize is not known. Taken with the paper, the label for treatment or condition translates to: in vitro stimulation with specific CMV peptide epitopes to enrich CMV-specific T cells. Sequencing was performed on an Illumina HiSeq 1500. Clones were called with MiXCR by TCRdb after fastp trimmed the public reads at Q25, and only in-frame beta chains were retained. Each entry is one CDR3 protein sequence, shown with its most common DNA and genes. The sample records approximately 500,000 distinct CDR3 sequences, around 35% of which are singletons. The ten largest clones capture under 20% of the sample. Sequences were derived from cultured PBMCs, sampled from culture after CMV antigen stimulation. Receptors originate from a human donor in good health (CMV status not recorded). Some clones in this sample may be carry-over from other donors' samples.

The J gene is TRBJ2-2, the V gene TRBV19; 9 bases are a match to TRBD1. From germline, CDR1 is LNHDA and CDR2 SQIVND (reference sequence). CDR3 length: 16 amino acids. V gave up 6 bases and J gave up 7 bases; unmatched junction bases: 12. CDR3 sequence: CASSIPGDRALGELFF. CDR3 DNA sequence: TGTGCCAGTAGCATCCCCGGGGACAGGGCCCTCGGGGAGCTGTTTTTT.

This chain joins TRBV2 and TRBJ1-6; tentatively, D is TRBD1 (5 bases). The CDR3 covers 14 residues. Germline V gene sequence: CDR1 SNHLY, CDR2 FYNNEI. Trimming removed 5 bases at V and 7 bases at J, with 12 bases between. CDR3 sequence: CASSSGTSNSPLHF. CDR3 nucleotides: TGTGCCAGCAGTTCCGGGACTTCAAATTCACCCCTCCACTTT. The variable domain in full, with the rest retrieved from reference TRBV2 and TRBJ1-6, is EPEVTQTPSHQVTQMGQEVILRCVPISNHLYFYWYRQILGQKVEFLVSFYNNEISEKSEIFDDQFSVERPDGSNFTLKIRSTKLEDSAMYFCASSSGTSNSPLHFGNGTRLTVT.

In its sample, this clonotype was seen a few times. Here the CDR3 reads CASSPPGAHSYEQYV. CDR3 nucleotides: TGTGCCAGCAGCCCCCCGGGGGCCCACTCCTACGAGCAGTACGTC. V and J are TRBV11-2 and TRBJ2-7; D possibly matches TRBD1 or TRBD2 (6 bases each). V gave up 5 bases and J gave up 0 bases, with 14 bases separating them. The CDR3 covers 15 residues. CDR1 and CDR2 from the germline V gene are SGHAT and FQNNGV.

The V call is TRBV11-2, the J call TRBJ1-1, with a weak D call TRBD1 (5 bases). The CDR3 covers 18 residues. Trimming cost V 0 bases and J 2 bases, with 19 bases left between them. Germline assignment: CDR1 SGHAT and CDR2 FQNNGV. The CDR3 DNA follows: TGTGCCAGCAGCTTAGATTTTCTTCCGGGACGCATAAACACTGAAGCTTTCTTT. It specifies CASSLDFLPGRINTEAFF.

This clonotype appeared a single time. This chain uses TRBV9 with TRBJ2-3, with TRBD2 as a possible D gene (6 bases). The CDR3 totals 14 residues. The germline V gene has CDR1 SGDLS and CDR2 YYNGEE. The V end lost 4 bases, the J end lost 2 bases, and 11 bases lay between the germline ends. The CDR3 loop is CASSSGTFTDTQYF. The CDR3, as DNA: TGTGCCAGCAGCTCCGGGACTTTCACAGATACGCAGTATTTT.

This clonotype was counted only a few times. CDR3 sequence: CASSSITGENEQFF. The CDR3 bases are TGTGCCAGTAGTAGCATAACAGGGGAAAATGAGCAGTTCTTC. The chain uses TRBV19 and TRBJ2-1, with TRBD1 identical over 7 bases. The CDR3 is 14 amino acids. V trimming: 4 bases; J trimming: 7 bases; junction bases outside the gene matches: 7. CDR1 is LNHDA, CDR2 SQIVND, per germline (reference sequence).

This clonotype was recorded only once. The genes are TRBV7-3 and TRBJ1-1; D is unclear. CDR3 size: 15 residues. The V gene lost 1 base and the J gene lost 2 bases, with 11 bases spanning the gap. CDR1 and CDR2 from the germline V gene are SGHTA and FQGTGA. CDR3 residues: CASSLSPTRNTEAFF. In DNA, the CDR3 is TGTGCCAGCAGCTTAAGCCCGACCCGCAACACTGAAGCTTTCTTT.

This clonotype has only a few counts. The genes are TRBV11-3 and TRBJ1-2, with 8 bases matching TRBD1. The CDR3 contains 19 residues. V trimming: 5 bases; J trimming: 3 bases; junction bases outside the gene matches: 20. The germline V gene has CDR1 SGHNT and CDR2 YENEEA. The CDR3 DNA is TGTGCCAGCAGCCCCCGCAGCCTAATAGCCGGACAGGGTGACTATGGCTACACCTTC. This codes for CASSPRSLIAGQGDYGYTF.

This clonotype was counted many times. This chain uses TRBV7-2 with TRBJ2-7, with 10 bases aligning to TRBD1. V shed 5 bases, J shed 5 bases, and the junction held 9 bases outside the gene matches. Germline CDR1 SGHTA, CDR2 FQGNSA. The CDR3 length is 15 residues. CDR3 in DNA: TGTGCCAGCAGCCGATTGGGACAGGGGTCCCACGAGCAGTACGTC. Protein: CASSRLGQGSHEQYV.

This clonotype was seen many times. The chain joins TRBV28 to TRBJ1-5; D is undetermined. Trimming cost V 3 bases and J 8 bases, with 14 bases left between them. This CDR3 is built from 14 residues. CDR1 MDHEN and CDR2 SYDVKM come from the germline V gene. CDR3 DNA sequence: TGTGCCAGCAGTTTGGAGCCCGGAGTCAAGCCCCAGCATTTT. This sequence encodes CASSLEPGVKPQHF.